This TCR beta chain comes out of a study of OX40 agonist ivuxolimab in advanced cancers. Regarding the study as a whole: The study observed clonal expansion of CD4+ and CD8+ blood T cells by week 6 at 0.1 to 3.0 mg/kg.

Germline CDR1 reads SGHDT; CDR2 reads YYEEEE. V gave up 5 bases and J gave up 4 bases, with 18 bases separating them. The CDR3 is made up of 15 amino acids. For this clone: What it binds is unknown.

Sequencing was performed with immunoSEQ multiplex PCR; in TCRdb, only in-frame clones are kept and a portion is missing. The data contain fewer than 100,000 clones, 89% of them singletons. Sequenced material: CD4+ or CD8+ T cells sorted from blood, taken in a trial of the OX40 agonist ivuxolimab. This rearrangement joins TRBV5-6 to TRBJ1-2, with D possibly matching TRBD1 (5 bases). This receptor was identified in an adult with an advanced solid tumor such as melanoma, head and neck, liver or kidney cancer. CDR3: CASRELGKGTYGYTF. The CDR3 region has the DNA TGTGCCAGCAGGGAGCTTGGGAAGGGGACCTATGGCTACACCTTC.